This T cell receptor (beta chain) was recorded in a study of Ad26.COV2.S vaccination and SARS-CoV-2 variants. General study results and limits: After vaccination, reports described spike-specific CD8+ and CD4+ T cell responses as showing substantial breadth. Spike-specific TCR breadth was greater in vaccine than placebo recipients.

Treatment reported: roughly 19 received Ad26.COV2.S at low or high dose, single or two shots; about 5 received placebo; per-sample allocation not given. Samples analyzed were those drawn on day 63 after the first vaccine or placebo injection. The vaccine delivered Wuhan-strain SARS-CoV-2 spike through an Ad26 vector. A note on this clone: Its antigen is unknown.

The CDR3 loop spans 15 amino acids. Per germline, CDR1 SGDLS and CDR2 YYNGEE. V lost 4 bases and J lost 6; bases outside the gene matches: 6. Using immunoSEQ multiplex PCR, the repertoire was profiled, and TCRdb retains in-frame clones only, with some absent. Of 250,000 or so clones listed, around 88% are singletons. Sequences were derived from peripheral blood, sampled in a trial of Ad26.COV2.S vaccine versus placebo. This rearrangement joins TRBV9 to TRBJ2-2; 10 nucleotides line up with TRBD2. This sequence originates from a person between 18 and 65 years old who received the Ad26.COV2.S COVID-19 vaccine or a placebo. Here the CDR3 reads CASSPLAGGAGELFF. The CDR3 nucleotides are TGTGCCAGCAGCCCGTTAGCGGGAGGCGCCGGGGAGCTGTTTTTT.